The rows below give T cell receptor beta chains drawn from one sample of a study of CXCR3-negative and CXCR3-positive naive CD8 T cells. TCRdb reprocessed the 5' RACE reads; each CDR3 protein has one entry and no DNA is given. This sample's table has under 85,000 distinct CDR3 sequences. The material sequenced was naive CXCR3- CD8+ T cells from blood. The receptors derive from a human donor in good health. Some clones in this sample may be carry-over from other donors' samples. CDR3s include the opening cysteine and the closing phenylalanine or tryptophan. Fields, in order: J gene, V gene, CDR3 protein.

>TRBJ2-1|TRBV6-5
CASSGVSSYNEQFF
>TRBJ1-1|TRBV29-1
CSAGGTVLGTEAFF
>TRBJ2-6|TRBV5-1
CASSPRTFISGANVLTF
>TRBJ2-5|TRBV7-8
CASSPLAGGVTQYF
>TRBJ1-5|TRBV28
CASNTNRGQPQHF
>TRBJ2-2|TRBV7-9
CASSLSTGELFF
>TRBJ2-1|TRBV28
CASSSGGPGGEQFF
>TRBJ1-4|TRBV19
CASREKGNEKLFF
>TRBJ2-3|TRBV7-3
CASSLGLTSTDTQYF
>TRBJ2-1|TRBV5-1
CASSSAGGYNEQFF
>TRBJ2-1|TRBV20-1
CSAGGLQGKGEQFF
>TRBJ1-1|TRBV29-1
CSTRGPGTEAFF
>TRBJ2-1|TRBV4-2
CASSQLADTSYNEQFF
>TRBJ2-1|TRBV29-1
CSVEDGHNEQFF
>TRBJ1-1|TRBV7-6
CASSSNTGAEAFF
>TRBJ1-1|TRBV9
CASSDHRELRDEAFF